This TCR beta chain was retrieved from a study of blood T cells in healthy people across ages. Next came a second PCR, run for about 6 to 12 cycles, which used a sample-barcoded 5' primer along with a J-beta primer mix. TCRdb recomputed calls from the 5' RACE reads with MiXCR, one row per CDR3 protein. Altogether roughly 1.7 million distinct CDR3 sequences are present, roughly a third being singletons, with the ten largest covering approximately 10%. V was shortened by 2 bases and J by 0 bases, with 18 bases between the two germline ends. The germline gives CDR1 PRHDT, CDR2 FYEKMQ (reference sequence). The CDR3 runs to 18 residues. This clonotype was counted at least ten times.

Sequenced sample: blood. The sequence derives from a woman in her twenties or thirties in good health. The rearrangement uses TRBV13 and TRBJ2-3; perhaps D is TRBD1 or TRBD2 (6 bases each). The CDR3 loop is CASSLSPRGHTSTDTQYF. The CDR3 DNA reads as TGTGCCAGCAGCTTAAGTCCCCGGGGGCATACTAGCACAGATACGCAGTATTTT.